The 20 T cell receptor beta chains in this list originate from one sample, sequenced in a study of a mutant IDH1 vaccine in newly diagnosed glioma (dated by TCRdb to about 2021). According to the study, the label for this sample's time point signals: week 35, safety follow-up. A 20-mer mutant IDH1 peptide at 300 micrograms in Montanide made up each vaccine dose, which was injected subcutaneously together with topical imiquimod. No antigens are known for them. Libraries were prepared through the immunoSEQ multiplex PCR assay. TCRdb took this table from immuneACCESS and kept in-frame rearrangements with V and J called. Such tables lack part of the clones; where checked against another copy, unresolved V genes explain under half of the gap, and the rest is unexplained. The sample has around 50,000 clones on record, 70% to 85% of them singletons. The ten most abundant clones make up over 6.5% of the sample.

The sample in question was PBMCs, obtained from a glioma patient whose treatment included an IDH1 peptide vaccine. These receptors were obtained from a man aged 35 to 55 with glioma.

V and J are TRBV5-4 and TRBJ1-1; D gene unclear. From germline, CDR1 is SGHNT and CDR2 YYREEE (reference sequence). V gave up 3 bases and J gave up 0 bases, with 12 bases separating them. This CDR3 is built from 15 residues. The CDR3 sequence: CASSSRAGMNTEAFF. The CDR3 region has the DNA TGTGCCAGCAGCTCCCGGGCAGGCATGAACACTGAAGCTTTCTTT.

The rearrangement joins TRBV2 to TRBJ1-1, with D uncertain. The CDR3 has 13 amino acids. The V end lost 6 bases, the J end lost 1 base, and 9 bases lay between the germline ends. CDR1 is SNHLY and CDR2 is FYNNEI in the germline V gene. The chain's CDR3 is CASRPSENTEAFF. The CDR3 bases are TGTGCCAGCAGGCCCAGTGAGAACACTGAAGCTTTCTTT.

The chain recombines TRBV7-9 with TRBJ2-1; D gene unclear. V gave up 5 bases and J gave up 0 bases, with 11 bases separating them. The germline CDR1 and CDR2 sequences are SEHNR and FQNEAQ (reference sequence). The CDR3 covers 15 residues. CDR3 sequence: CASSPTLSSYNEQFF. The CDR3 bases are TGTGCCAGCAGCCCGACCTTAAGCTCCTACAATGAGCAGTTCTTC.

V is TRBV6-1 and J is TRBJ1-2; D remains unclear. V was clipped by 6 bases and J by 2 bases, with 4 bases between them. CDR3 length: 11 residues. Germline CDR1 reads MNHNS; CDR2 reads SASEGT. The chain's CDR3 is CASRGNYGYTF. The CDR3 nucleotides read TGTGCCAGCAGAGGGAACTATGGCTACACCTTC.

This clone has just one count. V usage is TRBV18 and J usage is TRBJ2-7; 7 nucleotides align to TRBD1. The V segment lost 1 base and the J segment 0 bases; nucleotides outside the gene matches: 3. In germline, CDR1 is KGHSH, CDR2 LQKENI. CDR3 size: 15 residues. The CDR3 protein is CASSPQGQSSYEQYF. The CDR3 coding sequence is TGTGCCAGCTCACCACAGGGACAGAGCTCCTACGAGCAGTACTTC.

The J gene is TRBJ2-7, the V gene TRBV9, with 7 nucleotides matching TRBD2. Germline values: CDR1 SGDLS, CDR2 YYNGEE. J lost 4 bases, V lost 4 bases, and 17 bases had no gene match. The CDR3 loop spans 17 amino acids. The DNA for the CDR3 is TGTGCCAGCAGCTCGGCCAGGGAGATGGGGGGGGATTACGAGCAGTACTTC. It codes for CASSSAREMGGDYEQYF.

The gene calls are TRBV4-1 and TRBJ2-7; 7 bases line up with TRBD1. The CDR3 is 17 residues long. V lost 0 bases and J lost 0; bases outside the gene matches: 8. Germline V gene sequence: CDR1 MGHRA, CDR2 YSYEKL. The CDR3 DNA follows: TGCGCCAGCAGCCAAGATACCGCCCGACAGGGCTCCTACGAGCAGTACTTC. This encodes CASSQDTARQGSYEQYF.

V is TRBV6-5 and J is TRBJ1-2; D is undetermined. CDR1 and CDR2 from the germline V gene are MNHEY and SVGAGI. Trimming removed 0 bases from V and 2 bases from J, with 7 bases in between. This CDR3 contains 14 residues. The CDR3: CASSYSSGNYGYTF. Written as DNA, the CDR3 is TGTGCCAGCAGTTACTCATCAGGAAACTATGGCTACACCTTC.

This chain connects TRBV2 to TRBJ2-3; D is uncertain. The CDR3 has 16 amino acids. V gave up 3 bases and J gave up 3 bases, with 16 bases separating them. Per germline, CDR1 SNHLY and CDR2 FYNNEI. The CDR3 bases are TGTGCCAGCAGTGAGCGGCATATAGGTCGGACAGATACGCAGTATTTT. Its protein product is CASSERHIGRTDTQYF. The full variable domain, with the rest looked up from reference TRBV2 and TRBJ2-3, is EPEVTQTPSHQVTQMGQEVILRCVPISNHLYFYWYRQILGQKVEFLVSFYNNEISEKSEIFDDQFSVERPDGSNFTLKIRSTKLEDSAMYFCASSERHIGRTDTQYFGPGTRLTVL.

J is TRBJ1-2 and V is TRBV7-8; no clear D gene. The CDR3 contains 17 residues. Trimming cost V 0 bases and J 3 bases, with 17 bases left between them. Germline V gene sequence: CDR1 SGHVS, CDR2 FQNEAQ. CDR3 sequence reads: CASSLAPLRGLDYGYTF. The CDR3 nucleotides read TGTGCCAGCAGCTTAGCGCCCCTGAGAGGGTTGGACTATGGCTACACCTTC.

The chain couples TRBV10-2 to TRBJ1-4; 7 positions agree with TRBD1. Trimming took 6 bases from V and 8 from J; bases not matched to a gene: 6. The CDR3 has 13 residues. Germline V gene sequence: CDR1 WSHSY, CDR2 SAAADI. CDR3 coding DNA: TGCGCCAGCAGAGGGGGCAGAGGGGAAAAACTGTTTTTT. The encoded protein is CASRGGRGEKLFF.

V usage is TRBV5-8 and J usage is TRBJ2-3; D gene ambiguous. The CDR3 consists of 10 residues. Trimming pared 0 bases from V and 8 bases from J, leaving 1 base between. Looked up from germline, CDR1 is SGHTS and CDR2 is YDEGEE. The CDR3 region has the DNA TGTGCCAGCAGCTTGGTTACGCAGTATTTT. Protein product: CASSLVTQYF.

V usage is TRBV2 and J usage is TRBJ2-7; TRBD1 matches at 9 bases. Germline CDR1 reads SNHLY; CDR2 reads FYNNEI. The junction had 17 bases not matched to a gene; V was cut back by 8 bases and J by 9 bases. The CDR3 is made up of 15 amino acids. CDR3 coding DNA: TGTGCCAGCTCCAATTCCCGGGACAGGGTGAATTGGCAGTACTTC. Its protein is CASSNSRDRVNWQYF.

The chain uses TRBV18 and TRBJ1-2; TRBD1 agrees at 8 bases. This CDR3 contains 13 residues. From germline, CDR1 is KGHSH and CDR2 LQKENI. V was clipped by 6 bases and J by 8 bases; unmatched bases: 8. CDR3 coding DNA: TGTGCCAGCTCTCCGGGGGCAGGGGGCGGCTACACCTTC. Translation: CASSPGAGGGYTF.

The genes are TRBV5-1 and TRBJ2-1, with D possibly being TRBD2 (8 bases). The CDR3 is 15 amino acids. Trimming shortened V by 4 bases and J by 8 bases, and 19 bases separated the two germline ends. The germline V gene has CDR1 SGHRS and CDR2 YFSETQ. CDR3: CASSPGGMTGYEQFF. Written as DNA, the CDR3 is TGCGCCAGCAGCCCGGGGGGGATGACAGGGTATGAGCAGTTCTTC.

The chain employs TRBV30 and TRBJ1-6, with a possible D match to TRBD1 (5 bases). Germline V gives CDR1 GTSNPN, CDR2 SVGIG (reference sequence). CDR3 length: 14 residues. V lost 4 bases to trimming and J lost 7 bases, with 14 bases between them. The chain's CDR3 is CAWNWGRLNSPLHF. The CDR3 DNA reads TGTGCCTGGAACTGGGGACGGCTAAATTCACCCCTCCACTTT.

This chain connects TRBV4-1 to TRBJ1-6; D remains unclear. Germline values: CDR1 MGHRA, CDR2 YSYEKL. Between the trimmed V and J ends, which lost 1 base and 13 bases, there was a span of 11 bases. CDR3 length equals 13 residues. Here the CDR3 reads CASSQVSGDPLHF. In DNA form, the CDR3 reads TGCGCCAGCAGCCAAGTTAGCGGGGATCCCCTCCACTTT.

CDR3 in DNA: TGTGCCAGCAGTGAAGCGGAGCGAGTCAGTCAGCCCCAGCATTTT. Translating it yields CASSEAERVSQPQHF. This rearrangement joins TRBV6-1 to TRBJ1-5; no clear D. V dropped 0 bases and J dropped 6 bases, with 12 bases sitting between them. The CDR3 is made up of 15 amino acids. Per germline, CDR1 MNHNS and CDR2 SASEGT.

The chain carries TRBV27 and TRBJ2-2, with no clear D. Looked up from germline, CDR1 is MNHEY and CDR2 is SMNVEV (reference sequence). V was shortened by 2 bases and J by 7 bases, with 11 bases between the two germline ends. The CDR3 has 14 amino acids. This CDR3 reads CASSLGQWSGELFF. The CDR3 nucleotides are TGTGCCAGCAGTTTAGGGCAGTGGAGCGGGGAGCTGTTTTTT.

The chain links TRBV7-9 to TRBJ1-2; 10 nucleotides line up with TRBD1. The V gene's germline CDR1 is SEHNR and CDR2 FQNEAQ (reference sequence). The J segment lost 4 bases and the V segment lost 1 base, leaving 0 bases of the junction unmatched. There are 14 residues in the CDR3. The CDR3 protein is CASSLGQGAYGYTF. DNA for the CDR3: TGTGCCAGCAGCTTAGGACAGGGGGCCTATGGCTACACCTTC.